These 14 T cell receptor beta chains were sequenced from one sample in a study of T cell changes during pregnancy in multiple sclerosis. Method: immunoSEQ multiplex PCR; TCRdb's copy keeps in-frame clones and lacks some. Found here are about 110,000 clones, roughly 90% of them singletons; the top ten hold 0.78%. This material consisted of peripheral blood, taken in the third trimester of pregnancy. The receptors stem from a female donor in good health, enrolled as a control in a pregnancy study.

The rearrangement links TRBV6-6 to TRBJ2-3; D is possibly TRBD2 (6 bases). Germline V gene sequence: CDR1 MNHNY, CDR2 SVGAGI (reference sequence). V lost 10 bases to trimming and J lost 6 bases, with 11 bases between them. This CDR3 contains 11 residues. The CDR3 nucleotides read TGTGCCATCGGGGGTGGCGATACGCAGTATTTT. Protein sequence: CAIGGGDTQYF.

The V call is TRBV18, the J call TRBJ1-2; the D is unclear. The germline V gene encodes CDR1 KGHSH and CDR2 LQKENI. The V and J ends lost 6 bases and 5 bases respectively, with 22 bases between them. The CDR3 runs to 16 residues. The CDR3 nucleotides read TGTGCCAGCTCCCCGGGTGAGGTCGGTCTTCTTTATGGCTACACCTTC. Translated, it gives CASSPGEVGLLYGYTF. The variable domain in full, with the rest retrieved from reference TRBV18 and TRBJ1-2, is NAGVMQNPRHLVRRRGQEARLRCSPMKGHSHVYWYRQLPEEGLKFMVYLQKENIIDESGMPKERFSAEFPKEGPSILRIQQVVRGDSAAYFCASSPGEVGLLYGYTFGSGTRLTVV.

The chain couples TRBV7-9 to TRBJ2-5; D uncertain. Per germline, CDR1 SEHNR and CDR2 FQNEAQ (reference sequence). This CDR3 region has 12 residues. The germline V and J ends were trimmed by 2 bases and 4 bases, with 5 bases remaining between them. For the CDR3, the DNA is TGTGCCAGCAGCTTATCCGGAGAGACCCAGTACTTC. The encoded protein is CASSLSGETQYF.

This chain connects TRBV6-8 to TRBJ2-5; tentatively, D is TRBD2 (5 bases). V shed 0 bases and J shed 6 bases, with 20 bases lying between them. Looked up from germline, CDR1 is MNHGY and CDR2 is SAAAGT. The CDR3 consists of 17 residues. CDR3 sequence: CASSYSRRVGNRKTQYF. CDR3 coding DNA: TGTGCCAGCAGTTACTCGCGGCGGGTCGGGAATCGGAAGACCCAGTACTTC.

The J gene is TRBJ1-1, the V gene TRBV29-1; TRBD1 agrees at 7 bases. The CDR3 is made up of 14 amino acids. V gave up 7 bases and J gave up 1 base; unmatched junction bases: 9. The germline V gene encodes CDR1 SQVTM and CDR2 ANQGSEA. In DNA form, the CDR3 reads TGCAGCGCCTGCAGGGGGACAGAGAACACTGAAGCTTTCTTT. The encoded protein is CSACRGTENTEAFF.

The gene calls are TRBV4-3 and TRBJ2-3, with 12 nucleotides matching TRBD2. The CDR3 runs 16 residues. CDR1 and CDR2 (germline): LGHNA, YSLEER. V gave up 4 bases and J gave up 10 bases; unmatched junction bases: 12. This CDR3 is CASSRLAGDPRQAQYF. CDR3 bases: TGCGCCAGCAGCCGACTAGCGGGGGATCCTCGGCAGGCGCAGTATTTT.

CDR3 region: CASSFQGAGETQYF. CDR3 DNA sequence: TGCGCCAGCAGCTTCCAGGGGGCTGGGGAGACCCAGTACTTC. The rearrangement joins TRBV4-1 to TRBJ2-5, with 8 nucleotides matching TRBD1. CDR1 MGHRA and CDR2 YSYEKL come from the germline V gene. V gave up 5 bases and J gave up 5 bases; unmatched junction bases: 7. The CDR3 is 14 residues long.

The chain couples TRBV6-5 to TRBJ2-7, with 7 bases matching TRBD2. With 7 bases clipped from V and 7 bases from J, the junction kept 10 bases outside the gene matches. CDR3 size: 13 residues. Germline V gene data show CDR1 as MNHEY and CDR2 as SVGAGI. CDR3 sequence (DNA): TGTGCCAGCACACGGGGGGACGGGGGAGAGCAGTACTTC. This encodes CASTRGDGGEQYF.

The chain combines TRBV11-2 with TRBJ2-3; no reliable D call. The CDR3 has 12 residues. CDR1 is SGHAT and CDR2 is FQNNGV in the germline V gene. Trimming left V 5 bases short and J 6 bases short, with 9 bases between. DNA of the CDR3: TGTGCCAGCAGCCCCCTACTCGATACGCAGTATTTT. Translated: CASSPLLDTQYF. Using reference TRBV11-2 and TRBJ2-3 for the parts outside the CDR3, the full variable domain is EAGVAQSPRYKIIEKRQSVAFWCNPISGHATLYWYQQILGQGPKLLIQFQNNGVVDDSQLPKDRFSAERLKGVDSTLKIQPAKLEDSAVYLCASSPLLDTQYFGPGTRLTVL.

The rearrangement links TRBV19 to TRBJ1-6, with 10 bases aligning to TRBD1. This CDR3 region has 19 residues. Germline lookup yields CDR1 LNHDA and CDR2 SQIVND (reference sequence). Trimming took 5 bases from V and 1 from J; bases not matched to a gene: 11. The CDR3 DNA reads TGTGCCAGTAGTCCCCCTTGGACAGGGGGAGGTTCCTATAATTCACCCCTCCACTTT. It codes for CASSPPWTGGGSYNSPLHF.

The chain joins TRBV11-3 to TRBJ2-7; 10 bases match TRBD2. The germline V gene has CDR1 SGHNT and CDR2 YENEEA. The CDR3 has 16 amino acids. Losses at the gene ends were 5 bases for V and 2 bases for J; bases not matched to a gene: 9. CDR3 DNA: TGTGCCAGCAGCCCCCATTCTAGCGGGGGTACCTACGAGCAGTACTTC. This translates into CASSPHSSGGTYEQYF.

The CDR3 region is CASSPGSEQYF. CDR3 DNA sequence: TGTGCCAGCAGCCCCGGGAGCGAGCAGTACTTC. The chain employs TRBV6-5 and TRBJ2-7; possibly TRBD2 for D (6 bases). Trimming took off 6 bases at V and 6 bases at J, with 9 bases between the two ends. Per the germline V gene, CDR1 is MNHEY and CDR2 is SVGAGI. The CDR3 is 11 residues long.

The chain links TRBV9 to TRBJ1-3; D remains ambiguous. There are 14 residues in the CDR3. CDR1 SGDLS and CDR2 YYNGEE come from the germline V gene. V was clipped by 1 base and J by 3 bases, with 8 bases between them. This chain's CDR3 is CASSVKRDGNTIYF. The CDR3 DNA follows: TGTGCCAGCAGCGTAAAGCGGGATGGAAACACCATATATTTT.

This sequence joins TRBV9 and TRBJ1-5, with D possibly TRBD1 on 6 matching bases. The ends were cut back, 0 bases at V and 7 bases at J, with 11 bases in the middle. The V gene's germline CDR1 is SGDLS and CDR2 YYNGEE. The CDR3 length is 14 residues. CDR3: CASSVGGGRQPQHF. As DNA, the CDR3 is TGTGCCAGCAGCGTAGGCGGGGGCAGGCAGCCCCAGCATTTT.